A single sample is the source of the 5 T cell receptor beta chains below, sequenced in a study of shared clonotypes between healthy human individuals. Libraries were prepared by immunoSEQ multiplex PCR; TCRdb keeps only in-frame clonotypes and omits some of them. The table has some 500,000 clones, approximately 94% seen once; the top ten hold nearly 0.065%. Sequenced: naive CD4+ T cells sorted from blood. The subset denotes: CD45RA+ positively selected. These receptors all come from a woman aged 30 to 39 in good health.

The chain has TRBV2 and TRBJ1-4; the D is unclear. Trimming took off 5 bases at V and 7 bases at J, with 8 bases between the two ends. The CDR3 runs 12 residues. Germline lookup yields CDR1 SNHLY and CDR2 FYNNEI. CDR3 in DNA: TGTGCCAGCAGTATGGGGATTGAAAAACTGTTTTTT. This gives the protein CASSMGIEKLFF.

This clone has only one observation. The chain carries TRBV10-1 and TRBJ2-7; TRBD2 agrees at 8 bases. V dropped 9 bases and J dropped 0; count of bases not matched to a gene: 10. CDR1 is WNHNN, CDR2 SYGVQD, per germline (reference sequence). The CDR3 covers 15 residues. CDR3 sequence reads: CARLRREAGSYEQYF. The CDR3 DNA is TGCGCCAGGCTGAGGCGGGAGGCCGGCTCCTACGAGCAGTACTTC.

The chain joins TRBV7-3 to TRBJ2-7, with 9 bases aligning to TRBD1. With 3 bases clipped from V and 5 bases from J, the junction kept 2 bases outside the gene matches. The V gene's germline CDR1 is SGHTA and CDR2 FQGTGA. The CDR3 is 13 amino acids. CDR3 protein: CASSLGQGNEQYF. CDR3 nucleotides: TGTGCCAGCAGCTTGGGACAGGGAAACGAGCAGTACTTC.

The genes are TRBV18 and TRBJ2-1; possibly TRBD2 for D (5 bases). CDR1 KGHSH and CDR2 LQKENI come from the germline V gene. V was shortened by 3 bases and J by 7 bases, with 19 bases between the two germline ends. This CDR3 contains 16 residues. The CDR3 DNA reads as TGTGCCAGCTCACCTCTTTTAAGTCGGGAAACGAATGAGCAGTTCTTC. Protein sequence: CASSPLLSRETNEQFF.

In DNA form, the CDR3 reads TGTGCCAGCAGCTCCGAGGGGACAGGGAGCTCCTACGAGCAGTACTTC. Encoded protein: CASSSEGTGSSYEQYF. The V call is TRBV5-6, the J call TRBJ2-7; 9 nucleotides agree with TRBD1. Germline V gene sequence: CDR1 SGHDT, CDR2 YYEEEE. J gave up 0 bases and V 3 bases, and 7 bases lay outside the gene matches. The CDR3 contains 16 residues.